In this sample, the clone carrying this TCR beta chain turned up many times. This sample stems from a study of T cell repertoires in cytomegalovirus infection. TCRdb used MiXCR to reprocess the reads, holding one entry per CDR3 protein. The data show roughly 300,000 distinct CDR3 sequences, 8% to 10% seen once. The germline gives CDR1 MNHNY, CDR2 SVGAGI (reference sequence). The CDR3 is 14 amino acids. V lost 6 bases to trimming and J lost 4 bases, with 15 bases between them. The sequence derives from a human donor in good health (CMV status not recorded). Some clones in this sample may be carry-over from other donors' samples. The sequenced material came from PBMCs. This rearrangement joins TRBV6-6 to TRBJ1-2, with D perhaps matching TRBD1 (5 bases). The CDR3 sequence is CASSPSGQFYGYTF. CDR3 in DNA: TGTGCCAGCAGCCCGTCAGGGCAGTTCTATGGCTACACCTTC.